These 14 T cell receptor beta chains originate from one sample sequenced in a study of molecular identifiers for immune sequencing clone quantification. One entry per CDR3 protein results from TCRdb running MiXCR on the PCR reads. Of around 480,000 distinct CDR3 sequences in the sample, roughly 25% were seen once. Sequencing input: naive CD8+ T cells from blood, with Jurkat cell RNA spiked in. Subset given: FACS-sorted CD8+CD4-CCR7+CD45RA+ naive T cells. Source of these receptors: a human donor in good health. Some libraries in this study had Jurkat cell RNA spiked in.

A word on this clonotype: This may arise from a read error, as a much more abundant clone is one base away. The genes are TRBV4-1 and TRBJ2-5, with 14 positions matching TRBD2. The CDR3 covers 16 residues. The germline CDR1 and CDR2 sequences are MGHRA and YSYEKL. CDR3 protein: CTSSQVTSGGAETQYF. The CDR3, as DNA: TGCACCAGCAGCCAAGTGACTAGCGGGGGGGCGGAGACCCAGTACTTC.

In its sample, this clonotype was seen a few times. The chain combines TRBV20-1 with TRBJ2-3; 10 nucleotides align to TRBD2. CDR1 and CDR2 (germline): DFQATT, SNEGSKA (reference sequence). Trimming at V came to 0 bases and at J to 10 bases, leaving 13 bases not matched to a gene. The CDR3 sequence is 16 residues long. The CDR3 DNA sequence: TGCAGTGCTAGAGATCTCTCGGCTAGCGGGAGTGATGCGCAGTATTTT. Amino acid sequence: CSARDLSASGSDAQYF.

A note on this clonotype: A single base separates this from a much larger clone, so it may be a read error. The J gene is TRBJ2-7, the V gene TRBV5-3, with D tentatively TRBD1 or TRBD2 (5 bases each). TRBV5-3 is placed among ORFs of uncertain function. The V end lost 8 bases, the J end lost 0 bases, and 27 bases lay between the germline ends. CDR3 length: 18 amino acids. In DNA form, the CDR3 reads TGTGCCAGCAGGCCCAGGACAAGGGGAGAGGGATCCTCCTACGAGCAGTACTTC. Translating it yields CASRPRTRGEGSSYEQYF.

Note on this clonotype: A much larger clone sits a single nucleotide away, making a read error possible. The genes are TRBV5-1 and TRBJ2-1, with D perhaps matching TRBD2 (5 bases). Germline values: CDR1 SGHRS, CDR2 YFSETQ. Trimming shortened V by 2 bases and J by 9 bases, and 21 bases separated the two germline ends. This CDR3 is built from 16 residues. The CDR3 region has the DNA TGCGCCAGCAGCTTATACGGAGTAGCGATTATCGGTGAGCAGTTCTTC. It encodes CASSLYGVAIIGEQFF.

V usage is TRBV6-5 and J usage is TRBJ2-5; 7 nucleotides line up with TRBD2. Germline trimming cut 2 bases from V and 9 bases from J; bases unmatched to any gene: 6. The length of the CDR3 is 13 residues. Germline V lookup: CDR1 MNHEY, CDR2 SVGAGI. In nucleotides, the CDR3 is TGTGCCAGCAGTTACGGGGGTGGGGGGGCCCAGTACTTC. Translating it yields CASSYGGGGAQYF.

The table lists this clonotype with many counts. V gene TRBV6-1 combines with J gene TRBJ2-5; D remains ambiguous. V lost 2 bases, J lost 4 bases, and 17 bases lay in between. Per the germline V gene, CDR1 is MNHNS and CDR2 is SASEGT. The CDR3 is made up of 16 amino acids. The CDR3 is CASSEPREWGIETQYF. The DNA of the CDR3 is TGTGCCAGCAGTGAACCACGAGAGTGGGGTATAGAGACCCAGTACTTC.

This clonotype was seen a few times. The gene calls are TRBV30 and TRBJ2-4, with 7 bases that match TRBD1. The CDR3 runs 15 residues. CDR1 and CDR2 (germline): GTSNPN, SVGIG (reference sequence). V trimming: 0 bases; J trimming: 7 bases; junction bases outside the gene matches: 9. The CDR3 spells CAWSVHTEGGNIQYF. CDR3 coding DNA: TGTGCCTGGAGTGTACACACCGAAGGGGGCAACATTCAGTACTTC.

This clonotype was seen a few times. CDR3 sequence (DNA): TGCAGTGCTAGGTTGAGGGTCTGGGAAGATACGCAGTATTTT. This codes for CSARLRVWEDTQYF. The chain employs TRBV20-1 and TRBJ2-3, with D tentatively TRBD2 (5 bases). The CDR3 sequence is 14 residues long. The germline gives CDR1 DFQATT, CDR2 SNEGSKA (reference sequence). V dropped 3 bases and J dropped 5 bases, with 15 bases sitting between them.

V is TRBV7-9 and J is TRBJ2-1, with D unclear. Germline V CDR1 and CDR2: SEHNR, FQNEAQ (reference sequence). The ends were cut back, 4 bases at V and 5 bases at J, with 9 bases in the middle. This CDR3 has 13 amino acids. The CDR3 region is CASSSVNHNEQFF. The CDR3 nucleotides read TGTGCCAGCAGCTCAGTGAACCACAATGAGCAGTTCTTC.

This clonotype was detected ten times or more. The chain has TRBV4-1 and TRBJ2-7, with D uncertain. Trimming cost V 3 bases and J 2 bases, with 14 bases left between them. The CDR3 totals 15 residues. Germline V lookup: CDR1 MGHRA, CDR2 YSYEKL. Here the CDR3 reads CASSQARTETYEQYF. In DNA, the CDR3 is TGCGCCAGCAGCCAGGCTAGAACGGAGACCTACGAGCAGTACTTC.

This clonotype was seen only a few times. V gene TRBV6-2 or TRBV6-3 combines with J gene TRBJ2-7, with a tentative D call TRBD1 (5 bases). V was shortened by 5 bases and J by 3 bases, with 11 bases between the two germline ends. In germline, CDR1 is MNHEY, CDR2 SVGEGT. The CDR3 spans 13 residues. The CDR3 sequence is CASSRTPVYEQYF. The CDR3 DNA reads as TGTGCCAGCAGTAGGACACCGGTCTACGAGCAGTACTTC.

J is TRBJ2-2 and V is TRBV9; D not certain. This CDR3 is built from 15 residues. Germline V gene data show CDR1 as SGDLS and CDR2 as YYNGEE. V was cut by 4 bases and J by 1 base, with 11 bases left in between. The CDR3 here is CASSSRSLNTGELFF. The CDR3 DNA reads as TGTGCCAGCAGCTCCCGGAGCCTGAACACCGGGGAGCTGTTTTTT.

This clonotype was detected many times. J is TRBJ2-1 and V is TRBV20-1; 12 nucleotides line up with TRBD2. The CDR3 has 17 amino acids. The germline V gene has CDR1 DFQATT and CDR2 SNEGSKA (reference sequence). J lost 4 bases, V lost 0 bases, and 7 bases had no gene match. CDR3 DNA sequence: TGCAGTGCTAGAGACCCCTTGACTAGCGGGGGTTACAATGAGCAGTTCTTC. Translated, it gives CSARDPLTSGGYNEQFF.

This clonotype showed up many times. This chain links TRBV7-2 with TRBJ2-3; weak D call: TRBD2 (5 bases). This CDR3 is 16 amino acids long. Germline CDR1 reads SGHTA; CDR2 reads FQGNSA. V was trimmed by 2 bases and J by 5 bases, leaving 17 bases between them. The CDR3 loop reads CASSLTALADEDTQYF. The CDR3 bases are TGTGCCAGCAGCTTAACGGCGCTAGCTGATGAAGATACGCAGTATTTT.